Below are 5 T cell receptor beta chains sequenced from a single sample in a study of blood T cell repertoires in COVID-19. Only in-frame clones appear in the TCRdb table, and some are missing; sequencing was by immunoSEQ multiplex PCR. This table has more than 110,000 clones, about nine tenths appearing once. Sequencing was performed on peripheral blood. The receptors shown here come from a woman of 80 years or more with acute or convalescent COVID-19.

This clone occurred a few times. The chain combines TRBV7-6 with TRBJ2-2; D perhaps matches TRBD2 (5 bases). The CDR3 length is 15 residues. Trimming stripped 0 bases from V and 2 bases from J, with 7 bases between. Germline V gene sequence: CDR1 SGHVS, CDR2 FNYEAQ. This CDR3 reads CASSLAGSNTGELFF. CDR3 nucleotide sequence: TGTGCCAGCAGCTTAGCGGGGAGCAACACCGGGGAGCTGTTTTTT.

The rearrangement uses TRBV5-8 and TRBJ2-7, with a possible D match to TRBD2 (7 bases). V shed 3 bases and J shed 5 bases, with 21 bases lying between them. The CDR3 is made up of 16 amino acids. Germline V gene sequence: CDR1 SGHTS, CDR2 YDEGEE. The CDR3 sequence: CASSSPLFRGANEQYF. The CDR3 nucleotides are TGTGCCAGCAGCTCTCCATTATTCCGGGGGGCCAACGAGCAGTACTTC.

The chain combines TRBV12-3 or TRBV12-4 with TRBJ1-6; no definite D call. This CDR3 spans 13 amino acids. Between the trimmed V and J ends, which lost 10 bases and 5 bases, there was a span of 12 bases. The CDR3, as DNA: TGTGCCACCCGCCGGGTCGATAATTCACCCCTCCACTTT. It yields the protein CATRRVDNSPLHF.

The chain has TRBV19 and TRBJ2-2; 8 bases fit TRBD1. CDR1 is LNHDA and CDR2 is SQIVND in the germline V gene (reference sequence). V was clipped by 7 bases and J by 4 bases; unmatched bases: 11. CDR3 length equals 16 residues. This CDR3 is CASKFWTGIGTGELFF. The CDR3, as DNA: TGTGCCAGTAAGTTTTGGACAGGGATCGGCACCGGGGAGCTGTTTTTT.

The rearrangement uses TRBV18 and TRBJ2-7; 12 bases fit TRBD1. The CDR3 spans 18 residues. Germline V CDR1 and CDR2: KGHSH, LQKENI. The V and J ends lost 4 bases and 1 base, in that order; junction bases with no gene match: 11. The CDR3 DNA reads as TGTGCCAGCTCACAACCGGGACAGGGGGCCCTTCATTCCTACGAGCAGTACTTC. Residues: CASSQPGQGALHSYEQYF.